Reported below is one T cell receptor beta chain. Amplification of the TCR beta CDR3 (from genomic DNA) was done by two-round multiplex PCR. The first PCR round targeted every TRBV and TRBJ gene with specific primers. TCRdb re-called the multiplex PCR reads with MiXCR, one entry per CDR3 protein. The sample contains approximately 25,000 distinct CDR3 sequences, roughly two fifths of which appear only once. V lost 6 bases and J 6 bases, leaving 12 bases between the germline ends. Germline CDR1 is MNHEY and CDR2 is SVGEGT. This CDR3 region has 13 residues. Peripheral blood, in approximately 6.4-milliliter volumes, was drawn at each of two time points. The sample comes from a study of prognosis after radiotherapy for stage I lung cancer.

This sequence was found in a donor over 45 with non-small cell lung cancer. The starting material was PBMCs, obtained before or after stereotactic body radiation therapy (not recorded which). The genes are TRBV6-2 or TRBV6-3 and TRBJ1-5; D is ambiguous. For the CDR3, the DNA is TGTGCCAGCAGAACATGTTGGGGTCAGCCCCAGCATTTT. Amino acids: CASRTCWGQPQHF.